This T cell receptor (beta chain) was found in a study of blood T cell repertoires in COVID-19. Cohort placement rested on clinical history that participants reported themselves. The CDR3 contains 15 residues. Germline V gene sequence: CDR1 SSHAT, CDR2 FNYEAQ (reference sequence). Clones were read by immunoSEQ multiplex PCR, and TCRdb kept only the in-frame ones, dropping some. The sample lists 150,000 or so clones, over 70% occurring once. The TCR sequence derives from a woman between 35 and 50 years old with acute COVID-19. Material for sequencing was PBMCs or T cells enriched from blood (not recorded which). The chain has TRBV7-7 and TRBJ2-5; TRBD2 agrees at 13 bases. The CDR3 DNA reads as TGTGCAGCAAGCGGACTAGCGGGAGTACGGGAGACCCAGTACTTC. Its protein product is CAASGLAGVRETQYF.